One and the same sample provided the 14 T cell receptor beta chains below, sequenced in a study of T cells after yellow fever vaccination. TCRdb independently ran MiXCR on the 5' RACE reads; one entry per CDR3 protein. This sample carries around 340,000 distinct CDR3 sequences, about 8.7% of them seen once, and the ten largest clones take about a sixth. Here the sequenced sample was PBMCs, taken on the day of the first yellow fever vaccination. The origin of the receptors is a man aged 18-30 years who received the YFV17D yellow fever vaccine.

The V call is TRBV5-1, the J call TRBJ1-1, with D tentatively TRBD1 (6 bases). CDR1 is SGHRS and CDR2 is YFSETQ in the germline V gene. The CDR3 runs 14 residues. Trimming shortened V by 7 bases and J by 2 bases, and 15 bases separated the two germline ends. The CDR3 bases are TGCGCCAGCCGTAAACAGGGATCTAACACTGAAGCTTTCTTT. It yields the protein CASRKQGSNTEAFF.

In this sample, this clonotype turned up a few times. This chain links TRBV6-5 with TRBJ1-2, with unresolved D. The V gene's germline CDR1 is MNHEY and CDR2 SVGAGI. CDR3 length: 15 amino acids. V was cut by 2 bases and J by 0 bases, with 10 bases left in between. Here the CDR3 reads CASSYGQEANYGYTF. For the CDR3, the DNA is TGTGCCAGCAGTTACGGGCAGGAAGCTAACTATGGCTACACCTTC.

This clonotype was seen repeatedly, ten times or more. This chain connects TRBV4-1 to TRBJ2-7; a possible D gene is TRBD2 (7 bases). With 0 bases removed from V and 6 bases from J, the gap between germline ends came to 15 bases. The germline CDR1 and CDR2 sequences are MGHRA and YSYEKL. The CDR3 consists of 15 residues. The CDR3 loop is CASSQEGRGWVEQYV. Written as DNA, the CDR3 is TGCGCCAGCAGCCAAGAAGGGAGGGGGTGGGTCGAGCAGTACGTC.

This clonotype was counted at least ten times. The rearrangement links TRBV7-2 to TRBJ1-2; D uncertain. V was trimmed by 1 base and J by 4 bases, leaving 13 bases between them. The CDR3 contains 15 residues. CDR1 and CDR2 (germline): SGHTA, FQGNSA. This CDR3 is CASSLDAGFGYGYTF. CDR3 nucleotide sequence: TGTGCCAGCAGCTTAGATGCGGGATTCGGCTATGGCTACACCTTC.

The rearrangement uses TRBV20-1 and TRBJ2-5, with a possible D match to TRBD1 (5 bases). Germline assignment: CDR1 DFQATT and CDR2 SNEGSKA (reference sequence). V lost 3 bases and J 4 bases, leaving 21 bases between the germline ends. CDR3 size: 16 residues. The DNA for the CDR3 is TGCAGTGCTAGCCCCCTAGAAGGGGTGTTTTCAGAGACCCAGTACTTC. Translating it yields CSASPLEGVFSETQYF.

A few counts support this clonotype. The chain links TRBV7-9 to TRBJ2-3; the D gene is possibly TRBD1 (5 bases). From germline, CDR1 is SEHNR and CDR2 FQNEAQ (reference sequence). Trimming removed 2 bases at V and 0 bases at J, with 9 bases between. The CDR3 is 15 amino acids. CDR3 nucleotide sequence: TGTGCCAGCAGCTTACGACAGACCAGCACAGATACGCAGTATTTT. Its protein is CASSLRQTSTDTQYF.

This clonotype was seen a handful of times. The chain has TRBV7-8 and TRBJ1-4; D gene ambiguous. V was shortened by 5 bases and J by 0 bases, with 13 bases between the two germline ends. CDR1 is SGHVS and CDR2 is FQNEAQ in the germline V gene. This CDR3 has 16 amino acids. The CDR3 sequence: CASSPVTGATNEKLFF. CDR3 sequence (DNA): TGTGCCAGCAGCCCAGTGACGGGTGCAACTAATGAAAAACTGTTTTTT.

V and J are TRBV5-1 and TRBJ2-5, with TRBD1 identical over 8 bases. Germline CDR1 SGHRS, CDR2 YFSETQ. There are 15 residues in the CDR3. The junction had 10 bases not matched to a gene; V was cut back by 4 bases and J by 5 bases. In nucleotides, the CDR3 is TGCGCCAGCAGCGTACTGGACAGGGCAACTGAGACCCAGTACTTC. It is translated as CASSVLDRATETQYF.

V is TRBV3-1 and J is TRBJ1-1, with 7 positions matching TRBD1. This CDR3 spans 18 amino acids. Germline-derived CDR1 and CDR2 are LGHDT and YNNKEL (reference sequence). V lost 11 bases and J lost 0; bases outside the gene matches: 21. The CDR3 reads CAFSPWDSPITMNTEAFF. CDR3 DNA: TGTGCCTTCAGTCCTTGGGACAGCCCAATTACCATGAACACTGAAGCTTTCTTT.

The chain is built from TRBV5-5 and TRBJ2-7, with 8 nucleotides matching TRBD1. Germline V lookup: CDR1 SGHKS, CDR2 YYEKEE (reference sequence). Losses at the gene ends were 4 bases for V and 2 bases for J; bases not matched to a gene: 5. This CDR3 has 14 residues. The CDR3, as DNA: TGTGCCAGCAGCCTGACAGGGGACCCCTACGAGCAGTACGTC. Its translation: CASSLTGDPYEQYV.

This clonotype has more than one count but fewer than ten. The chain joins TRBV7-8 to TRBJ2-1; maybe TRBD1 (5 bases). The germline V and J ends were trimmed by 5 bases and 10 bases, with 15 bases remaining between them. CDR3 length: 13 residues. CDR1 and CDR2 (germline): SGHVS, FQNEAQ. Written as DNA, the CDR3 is TGTGCCAGCAGCCAACCTGGGGCCCGGGAGCAGTTCTTC. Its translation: CASSQPGAREQFF.

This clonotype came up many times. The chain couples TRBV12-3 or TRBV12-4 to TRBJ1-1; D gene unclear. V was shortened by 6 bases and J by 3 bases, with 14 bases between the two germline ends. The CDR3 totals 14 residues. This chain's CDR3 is CASSPPERYTEAFF. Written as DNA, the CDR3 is TGTGCCAGCAGCCCCCCGGAGAGGTACACTGAAGCTTTCTTT.

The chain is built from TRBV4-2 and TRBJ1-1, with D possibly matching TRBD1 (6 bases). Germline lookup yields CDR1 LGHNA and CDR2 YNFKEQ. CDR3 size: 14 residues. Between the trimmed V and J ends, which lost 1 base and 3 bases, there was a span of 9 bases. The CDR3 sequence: CASSQGQADTEAFF. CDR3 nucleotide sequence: TGTGCCAGCAGCCAAGGACAGGCGGACACTGAAGCTTTCTTT.

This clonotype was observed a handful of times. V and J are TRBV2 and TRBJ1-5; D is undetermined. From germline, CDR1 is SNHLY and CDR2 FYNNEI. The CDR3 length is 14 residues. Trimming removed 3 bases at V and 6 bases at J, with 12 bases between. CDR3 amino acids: CASSDKALSQPQHF. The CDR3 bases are TGTGCCAGCAGTGACAAGGCCCTCAGTCAGCCCCAGCATTTT.